This TCR beta chain was sequenced during a study of PD-1 blockade in classical Hodgkin lymphoma. Study-wide background: Patients were administered nivolumab (3 mg/kg intravenously) every 2 weeks. Study-wide findings and caveats: Complete responders' baseline diversity resembled that of newly diagnosed patients.

Libraries were prepared by immunoSEQ multiplex PCR; TCRdb keeps only in-frame clonotypes and omits some of them. The sample lists 42,000 or so clones; 70% to 90% were seen once. All the patients suffered relapse after autologous stem cell transplantation, and brentuximab vedotin exposure differed. The best responses consisted of complete response, partial response or progressive disease. The trim removed 5 bases at V and 4 bases at J, leaving 10 bases unmatched. The germline V gene has CDR1 MNHEY and CDR2 SMNVEV (reference sequence). This CDR3 region has 16 residues. A remark on this clone: Its antigen remains unknown.

The chain is built from TRBV27 and TRBJ2-5, with 10 bases matching TRBD2. Sequencing used peripheral blood mononuclear cells (PBMCs), obtained before the second cycle of nivolumab. The receptor's source is a human donor with classical Hodgkin lymphoma. In DNA, the CDR3 is TGTGCCAGCAGTCCACGGCCTAGCGGGAGACGAGAGACCCAGTACTTC. This encodes CASSPRPSGRRETQYF.